These T cell receptor beta chains were read from a single sample in a study of T cells in pancreatic ductal adenocarcinoma. Using immunoSEQ multiplex PCR, the repertoire was profiled, and TCRdb retains in-frame clones only, with some absent. The sample includes roughly 100,000 clones, 90% to 95% of them seen just once. The sample consisted of PBMCs. The receptor source for this set is a human donor with pancreatic ductal adenocarcinoma. Each CDR3 is given with its conserved first and last residue. Each record gives: J gene, V gene, CDR3 length, D gene, clone size, CDR3 protein, CDR3 DNA. A D gene is named only where the DNA matches it firmly. Part of the rows lack a size; the others show once, few, many or a class for expanded clones.

>TRBJ2-1|TRBV21-1|12|.|.
CASSNAGREQFF
TGTGCCAGCAGCAATGCAGGGCGTGAGCAGTTCTTC
>TRBJ2-7|TRBV15|13|TRBD2|.
CATSRGLGYEQYF
TGTGCCACCAGCAGGGGACTAGGCTACGAGCAGTACTTC
>TRBJ2-3|TRBV27|16|TRBD2|.
CASSLGLAGFTDTQYF
TGTGCCAGCAGTTTGGGTCTAGCGGGGTTCACAGATACGCAGTATTTT
>TRBJ1-1|TRBV19|13|.|few
CASSGTLNTEAFF
TGTGCCAGTAGTGGGACATTGAACACTGAAGCTTTCTTT
>TRBJ2-1|TRBV7-9|14|.|.
CASSFRDSNNEQFF
TGTGCCAGCAGCTTCCGGGACTCCAACAATGAGCAGTTCTTC
>TRBJ1-2|TRBV10-3|13|TRBD1|.
CAISLTGDYGYTF
TGTGCCATCAGCTTGACAGGGGACTATGGCTACACCTTC
>TRBJ1-1|TRBV6-5|13|.|.
CASSYRGGSEAFF
TGTGCCAGCAGTTACCGGGGGGGCTCTGAAGCTTTCTTT
>TRBJ2-3|TRBV7-3|20|TRBD2|.
CASSRRPGLARITSTDTQYF
TGTGCCAGCAGCCGTCGGCCGGGACTAGCTCGAATTACTAGCACAGATACGCAGTATTTT
>TRBJ2-1|TRBV9|15|TRBD2|.
CASSPTSGRENEQFF
TGTGCCAGCAGCCCGACTAGCGGGAGGGAAAATGAGCAGTTCTTC
>TRBJ2-3|TRBV28|14|.|.
CASSLGTLTDTQYF
TGTGCCAGCAGTTTGGGGACTTTAACAGATACGCAGTATTTT
>TRBJ2-3|TRBV28|13|.|.
CASFNSKADTQYF
TGTGCCAGCTTTAACTCTAAAGCAGATACGCAGTATTTT
>TRBJ2-7|TRBV6-6|14|TRBD1|.
CASSTTGGFYEQYF
TGTGCCAGCAGTACGACAGGGGGTTTCTACGAGCAGTACTTC
>TRBJ2-7|TRBV27|17|TRBD2|.
CASSSRTSGRSRDEQYF
TGTGCCAGCAGTTCAAGGACTAGCGGGAGATCAAGGGACGAGCAGTACTTC
>TRBJ1-2|TRBV6-5|15|TRBD1|.
CASSFGQATLYGYTF
TGTGCCAGCAGTTTTGGACAGGCTACACTCTATGGCTACACCTTC
>TRBJ2-2|TRBV7-8|16|.|.
CASSLITPPNTGELFF
TGTGCCAGCAGCTTGATCACACCTCCGAACACCGGGGAGCTGTTTTTT
>TRBJ2-1|TRBV5-1|15|TRBD1|.
CASSLAGQGAHEQFF
TGCGCCAGCAGCTTGGCCGGACAGGGGGCACATGAGCAGTTCTTC
>TRBJ1-2|TRBV5-1|14|TRBD1|.
CASSTQTGNYGYTF
TGCGCCAGCAGCACTCAGACAGGGAACTATGGCTACACCTTC
>TRBJ2-5|TRBV5-1|14|.|.
CASSTHRAVETQYF
TGCGCCAGCAGTACGCACAGGGCTGTAGAGACCCAGTACTTC
>TRBJ2-6|TRBV2|17|.|.
CASRLTEAGSGANVLTF
TGTGCCAGCAGGCTGACAGAGGCCGGCTCTGGGGCCAACGTCCTGACTTTC
>TRBJ2-1|TRBV4-1|14|.|.
CASSQASGFNEQFF
TGCGCCAGCAGCCAAGCGAGCGGGTTTAATGAGCAGTTCTTC
>TRBJ2-1|TRBV18|13|TRBD2|once
CASGLAGYNEQFF
TGTGCCAGTGGACTAGCGGGGTACAATGAGCAGTTCTTC
>TRBJ2-1|TRBV11-2|12|.|.
CASSLGAGADFF
TGTGCCAGCAGCTTAGGGGCAGGGGCAGATTTCTTC
>TRBJ2-5|TRBV18|13|.|.
CASSKTAQETQYF
TGTGCCAGCTCAAAGACAGCCCAAGAGACCCAGTACTTC
>TRBJ2-7|TRBV29-1|17|TRBD2|.
CSVEDRTSATTPYEQYF
TGCAGCGTTGAAGACCGAACTAGCGCCACGACCCCCTACGAGCAGTACTTC
>TRBJ1-2|TRBV9|13|.|.
CASSVQGQYGYTF
TGTGCCAGCAGCGTACAGGGGCAATATGGCTACACCTTC
>TRBJ1-5|TRBV18|14|.|.
CASSPGAANQPQHF
TGTGCCAGCTCACCGGGGGCAGCCAATCAGCCCCAGCATTTT
>TRBJ2-1|TRBV4-2|16|TRBD1|.
CASSQEGGQGGDEQFF
TGTGCCAGCAGCCAAGAGGGGGGACAGGGAGGGGATGAGCAGTTCTTC
>TRBJ2-3|TRBV16|13|.|.
CASSQSIADTQYF
TGTGCCAGCAGCCAATCGATAGCAGATACGCAGTATTTT
>TRBJ2-7|TRBV19|14|TRBD2|.
CASSPGLAGYEQYF
TGTGCCAGTAGTCCGGGACTAGCGGGCTACGAGCAGTACTTC
>TRBJ2-7|TRBV21-1|23|.|.
CASSKVEGNHTRGSNPRPYEQYF
TGTGCCAGCAGCAAAGTCGAGGGGAACCACACAAGGGGGAGTAATCCCCGTCCCTACGAGCAGTACTTC
>TRBJ2-3|TRBV5-4|17|TRBD2|once
CASSLFGLARKGDTQYF
TGTGCCAGCAGCTTGTTCGGACTAGCGAGAAAGGGAGATACGCAGTATTTT
>TRBJ2-1|TRBV9|16|.|.
CASSVERESAYNEQFF
TGTGCCAGCAGCGTAGAACGGGAGTCTGCCTACAATGAGCAGTTCTTC
>TRBJ2-3|TRBV7-3|14|TRBD2|.
CASSPQAGTDTQYF
TGTGCCAGCAGCCCACAAGCGGGGACAGATACGCAGTATTTT
>TRBJ2-5|TRBV9|15|TRBD2|.
CASSAGLAGKETQYF
TGTGCCAGCAGCGCGGGACTAGCGGGCAAAGAGACCCAGTACTTC
>TRBJ2-1|TRBV30|15|.|.
CAGDKLRDSYNEQFF
TGTGCCGGGGACAAACTAAGGGACTCCTACAATGAGCAGTTCTTC
>TRBJ1-5|TRBV7-9|15|TRBD1|.
CASSSGQGGNQPQHF
TGTGCCAGCAGCTCAGGACAGGGAGGTAATCAGCCCCAGCATTTT
>TRBJ1-2|TRBV28|12|.|.
CASSFRDYGYTF
TGTGCCAGCAGTTTTAGAGACTATGGCTACACCTTC
>TRBJ2-1|TRBV30|11|.|.
CAHLSFDEQFF
TGTGCCCACCTTAGTTTCGATGAGCAGTTCTTC
>TRBJ1-5|TRBV7-2|15|.|once
CASTEFQGPLQPQHF
TGTGCCAGCACCGAGTTCCAGGGTCCGTTGCAGCCCCAGCATTTT
>TRBJ2-1|TRBV27|15|TRBD2|.
CASSQRPSGTNEQFF
TGTGCCAGCAGTCAGCGGCCTAGCGGGACTAATGAGCAGTTCTTC
>TRBJ2-2|TRBV7-2|16|.|.
CASSLLFGSFAGELFF
TGTGCCAGCAGCTTGCTTTTCGGGAGTTTTGCCGGGGAGCTGTTTTTT
>TRBJ2-5|TRBV29-1|13|TRBD2|.
CSAMGLAGETQYF
TGCAGCGCTATGGGACTAGCGGGAGAGACCCAGTACTTC
>TRBJ1-5|TRBV6-6|13|.|.
CASSTGSDQPQHF
TGTGCCAGCAGTACAGGGAGCGATCAGCCCCAGCATTTT
>TRBJ2-2|TRBV5-1|12|.|.
CASSPYTGELFF
TGCGCCAGCAGCCCCTACACCGGGGAGCTGTTTTTT
>TRBJ2-3|TRBV5-6|12|.|.
CASSLFYDTQYF
TGTGCCAGCAGCTTGTTTTATGATACGCAGTATTTT
>TRBJ2-1|TRBV27|14|TRBD2|.
CASSPGLAGAQGFF
TGTGCCAGCAGCCCGGGACTAGCGGGAGCTCAGGGGTTCTTC
>TRBJ2-1|TRBV9|13|.|.
CASSAGSYNEQFF
TGTGCCAGCAGCGCCGGGTCCTACAATGAGCAGTTCTTC
>TRBJ2-7|TRBV28|15|TRBD2|.
CASSLVGAGGGEQYF
TGTGCCAGCAGTTTAGTAGGGGCGGGAGGAGGGGAGCAGTACTTC
>TRBJ1-2|TRBV9|14|.|.
CASSPPRRGDGYTF
TGTGCCAGCAGCCCTCCCCGCAGGGGAGATGGCTACACCTTC
>TRBJ2-3|TRBV5-1|12|.|once
CASSPSGDTQYF
TGCGCCAGCAGCCCCTCGGGGGATACGCAGTATTTT
>TRBJ1-5|TRBV2|15|TRBD1|.
CASSRDRGLGQPQHF
TGTGCCAGCAGTCGGGACAGGGGGTTGGGTCAGCCCCAGCATTTT
>TRBJ2-7|TRBV5-1|15|TRBD2|.
CASSGLAGVDYEQYF
TGCGCCAGCAGCGGTCTAGCGGGGGTCGACTACGAGCAGTACTTC
>TRBJ1-1|TRBV19|14|TRBD1|.
CASRTRQGSTEAFF
TGTGCCAGTAGGACCCGACAGGGTTCGACTGAAGCTTTCTTT
>TRBJ2-7|TRBV6-1|13|TRBD2|.
CASSQTSGYEQYF
TGTGCCAGCAGTCAAACTAGCGGCTACGAGCAGTACTTC
>TRBJ2-7|TRBV5-1|14|.|.
CASSLGGTEHEQYF
TGCGCCAGCAGCTTGGGCGGGACAGAACACGAGCAGTACTTC
>TRBJ1-4|TRBV6-6|15|TRBD1|.
CASSSGRDRAEKLFF
TGTGCCAGCAGTTCGGGCCGGGACAGGGCCGAAAAACTGTTTTTT
>TRBJ2-7|TRBV20-1|11|.|.
CSAASEGEQYF
TGCAGTGCTGCCTCGGAGGGGGAGCAGTACTTC
>TRBJ1-5|TRBV28|16|.|.
CASSSRGGWSNQPQHF
TGTGCCAGCAGTTCCAGGGGAGGGTGGAGCAATCAGCCCCAGCATTTT